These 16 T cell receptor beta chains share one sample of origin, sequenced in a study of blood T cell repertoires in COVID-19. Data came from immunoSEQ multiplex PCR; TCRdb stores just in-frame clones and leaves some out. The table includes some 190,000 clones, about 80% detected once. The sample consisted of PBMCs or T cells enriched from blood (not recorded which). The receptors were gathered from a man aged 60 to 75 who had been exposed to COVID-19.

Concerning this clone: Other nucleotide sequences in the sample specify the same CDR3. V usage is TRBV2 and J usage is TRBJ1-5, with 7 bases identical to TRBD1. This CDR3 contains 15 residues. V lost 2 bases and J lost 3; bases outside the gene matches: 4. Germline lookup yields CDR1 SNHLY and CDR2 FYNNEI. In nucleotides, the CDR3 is TGTGCCAGCAGTGAATTAGGGGGCTTCAATCAGCCCCAGCATTTT. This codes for CASSELGGFNQPQHF.

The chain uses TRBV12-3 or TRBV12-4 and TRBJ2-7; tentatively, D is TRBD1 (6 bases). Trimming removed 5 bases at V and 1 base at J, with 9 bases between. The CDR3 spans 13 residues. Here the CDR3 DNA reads TGTGCCAGCAGTCCGGACAGTTCCTACGAGCAGTACTTC. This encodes CASSPDSSYEQYF.

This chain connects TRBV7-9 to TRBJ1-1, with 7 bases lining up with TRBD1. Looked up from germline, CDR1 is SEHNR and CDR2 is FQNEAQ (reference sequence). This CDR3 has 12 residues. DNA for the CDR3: TGTTCCACCGGGACAGTGAACACTGAAGCTTTCTTT. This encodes CSTGTVNTEAFF.

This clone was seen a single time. The DNA of the CDR3 is TGTGCCTGGAAGGCAGGGGGAAACACCATATATTTT. Translating it yields CAWKAGGNTIYF. The rearrangement joins TRBV30 to TRBJ1-3, with D possibly being TRBD1 (5 bases). V was clipped by 4 bases and J by 4 bases, with 8 bases between them. Germline V lookup: CDR1 GTSNPN, CDR2 SVGIG (reference sequence). The CDR3 is 12 amino acids.

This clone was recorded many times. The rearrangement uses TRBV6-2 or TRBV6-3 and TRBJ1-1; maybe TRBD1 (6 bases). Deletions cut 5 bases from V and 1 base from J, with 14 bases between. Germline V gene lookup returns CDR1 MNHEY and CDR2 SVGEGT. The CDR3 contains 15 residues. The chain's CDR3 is CASSLTPGQNTEAFF. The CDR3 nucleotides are TGTGCCAGCAGTCTAACCCCGGGACAGAACACTGAAGCTTTCTTT.

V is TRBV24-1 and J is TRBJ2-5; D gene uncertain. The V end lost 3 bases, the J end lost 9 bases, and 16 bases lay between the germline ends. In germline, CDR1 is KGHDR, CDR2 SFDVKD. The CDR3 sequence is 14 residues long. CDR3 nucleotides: TGTGCCACCAGTGATAGAGGCTCCACCGAATCCCAGTACTTC. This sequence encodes CATSDRGSTESQYF.

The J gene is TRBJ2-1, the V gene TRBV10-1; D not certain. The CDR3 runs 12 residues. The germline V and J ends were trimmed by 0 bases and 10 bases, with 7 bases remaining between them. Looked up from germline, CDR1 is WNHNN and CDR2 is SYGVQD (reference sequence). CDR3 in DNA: TGCGCCAGCAGTGAGTCGACATCGGAGCAGTTCTTC. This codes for CASSESTSEQFF.

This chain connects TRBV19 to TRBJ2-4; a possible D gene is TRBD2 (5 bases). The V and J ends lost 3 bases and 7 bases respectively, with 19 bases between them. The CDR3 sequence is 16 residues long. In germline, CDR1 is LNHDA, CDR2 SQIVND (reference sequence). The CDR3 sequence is CASSISPSIQGNIQYF. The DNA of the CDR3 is TGTGCCAGTAGTATCAGTCCTAGCATCCAAGGGAACATTCAGTACTTC.

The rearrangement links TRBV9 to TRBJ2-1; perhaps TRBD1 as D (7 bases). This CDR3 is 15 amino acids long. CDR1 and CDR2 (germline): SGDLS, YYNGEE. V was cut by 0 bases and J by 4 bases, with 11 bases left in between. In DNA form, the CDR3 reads TGTGCCAGCAGCGTAGTACAGGGGACTTACAATGAGCAGTTCTTC. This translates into CASSVVQGTYNEQFF.

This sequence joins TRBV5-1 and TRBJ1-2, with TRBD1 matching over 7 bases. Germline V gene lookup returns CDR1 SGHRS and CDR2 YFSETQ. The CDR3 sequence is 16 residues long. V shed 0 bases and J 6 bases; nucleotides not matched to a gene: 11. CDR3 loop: CASSLAFGGQKNGYTF. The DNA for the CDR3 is TGCGCCAGCAGCTTGGCCTTCGGGGGACAGAAAAATGGCTACACCTTC. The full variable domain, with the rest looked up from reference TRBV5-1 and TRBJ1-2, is KAGVTQTPRYLIKTRGQQVTLSCSPISGHRSVSWYQQTPGQGLQFLFEYFSETQRNKGNFPGRFSGRQFSNSRSEMNVSTLELGDSALYLCASSLAFGGQKNGYTFGSGTRLTVV.

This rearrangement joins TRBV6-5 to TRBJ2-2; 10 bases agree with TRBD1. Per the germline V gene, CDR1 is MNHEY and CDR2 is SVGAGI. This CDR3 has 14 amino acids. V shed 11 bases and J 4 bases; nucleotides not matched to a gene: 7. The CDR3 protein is CASRDRGGTGELFF. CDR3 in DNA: TGTGCCTCGCGGGACAGGGGTGGCACCGGGGAGCTGTTTTTT.

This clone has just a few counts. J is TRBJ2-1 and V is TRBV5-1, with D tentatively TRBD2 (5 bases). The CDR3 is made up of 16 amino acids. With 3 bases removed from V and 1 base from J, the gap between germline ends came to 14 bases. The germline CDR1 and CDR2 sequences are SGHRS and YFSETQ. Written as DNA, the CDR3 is TGCGCCAGCAGCTCACTACCCGGGAATTCCTACAATGAGCAGTTCTTC. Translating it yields CASSSLPGNSYNEQFF. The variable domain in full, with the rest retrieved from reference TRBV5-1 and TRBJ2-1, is KAGVTQTPRYLIKTRGQQVTLSCSPISGHRSVSWYQQTPGQGLQFLFEYFSETQRNKGNFPGRFSGRQFSNSRSEMNVSTLELGDSALYLCASSSLPGNSYNEQFFGPGTRLTVL.

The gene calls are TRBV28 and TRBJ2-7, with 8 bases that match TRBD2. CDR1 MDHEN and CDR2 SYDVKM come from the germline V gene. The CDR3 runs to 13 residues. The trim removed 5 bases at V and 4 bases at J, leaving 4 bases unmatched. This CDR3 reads CASSRGRNYEQYF. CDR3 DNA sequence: TGTGCCAGCAGTCGCGGGAGGAATTACGAGCAGTACTTC.

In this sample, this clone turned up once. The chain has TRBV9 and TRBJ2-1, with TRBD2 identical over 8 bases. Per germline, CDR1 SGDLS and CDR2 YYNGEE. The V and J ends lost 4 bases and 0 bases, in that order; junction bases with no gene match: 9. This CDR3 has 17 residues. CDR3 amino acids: CASSSVAGGHSYNEQFF. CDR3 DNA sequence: TGTGCCAGCAGCTCTGTGGCGGGAGGACACTCCTACAATGAGCAGTTCTTC.

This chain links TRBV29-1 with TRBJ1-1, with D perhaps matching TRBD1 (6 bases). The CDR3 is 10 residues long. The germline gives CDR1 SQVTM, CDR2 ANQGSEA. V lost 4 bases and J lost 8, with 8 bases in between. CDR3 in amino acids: CSVGTGEAFF. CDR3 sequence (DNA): TGCAGCGTTGGTACAGGGGAAGCTTTCTTT.

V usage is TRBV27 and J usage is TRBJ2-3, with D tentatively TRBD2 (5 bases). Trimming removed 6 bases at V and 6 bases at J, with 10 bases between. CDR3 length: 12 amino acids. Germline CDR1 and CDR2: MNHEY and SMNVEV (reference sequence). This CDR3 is CASSLARDTQYF. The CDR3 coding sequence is TGTGCCAGCAGCCTAGCTAGGGATACGCAGTATTTT.